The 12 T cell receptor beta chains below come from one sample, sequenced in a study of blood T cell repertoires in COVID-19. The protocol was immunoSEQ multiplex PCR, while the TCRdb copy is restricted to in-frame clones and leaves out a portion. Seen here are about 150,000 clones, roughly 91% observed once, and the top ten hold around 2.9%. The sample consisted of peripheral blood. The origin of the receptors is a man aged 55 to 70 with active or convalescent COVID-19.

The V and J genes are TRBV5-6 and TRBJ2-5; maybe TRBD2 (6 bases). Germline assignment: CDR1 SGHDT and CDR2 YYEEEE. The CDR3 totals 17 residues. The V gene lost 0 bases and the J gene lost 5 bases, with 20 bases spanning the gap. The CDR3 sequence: CASSLAWGKGGTETQYF. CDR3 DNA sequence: TGTGCCAGCAGCTTGGCCTGGGGTAAGGGCGGGACGGAGACCCAGTACTTC.

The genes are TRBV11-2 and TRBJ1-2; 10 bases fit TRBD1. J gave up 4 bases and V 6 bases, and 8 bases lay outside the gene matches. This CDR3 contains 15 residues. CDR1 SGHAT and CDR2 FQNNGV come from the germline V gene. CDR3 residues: CASSPTGGARYGYTF. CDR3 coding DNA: TGTGCCAGCAGTCCGACAGGGGGCGCCCGCTATGGCTACACCTTC.

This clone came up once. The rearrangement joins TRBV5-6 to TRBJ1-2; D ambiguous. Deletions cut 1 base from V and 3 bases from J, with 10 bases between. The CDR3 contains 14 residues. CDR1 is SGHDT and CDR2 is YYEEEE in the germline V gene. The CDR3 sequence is CASSLLPPDYGYTF. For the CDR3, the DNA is TGTGCCAGCAGCTTGTTGCCCCCAGACTATGGCTACACCTTC.

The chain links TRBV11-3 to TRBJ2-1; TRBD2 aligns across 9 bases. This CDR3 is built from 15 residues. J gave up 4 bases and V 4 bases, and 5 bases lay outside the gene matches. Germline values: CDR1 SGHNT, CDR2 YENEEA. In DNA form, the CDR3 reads TGTGCCAGCAGCTCCCTAGCGGGGCCATACAATGAGCAGTTCTTC. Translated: CASSSLAGPYNEQFF.

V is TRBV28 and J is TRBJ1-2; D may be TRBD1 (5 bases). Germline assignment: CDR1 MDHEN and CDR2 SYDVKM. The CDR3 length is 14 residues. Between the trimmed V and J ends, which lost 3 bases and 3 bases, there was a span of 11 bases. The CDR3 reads CASSFGASHYGYTF. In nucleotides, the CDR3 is TGTGCCAGCAGTTTTGGGGCTTCTCACTATGGCTACACCTTC.

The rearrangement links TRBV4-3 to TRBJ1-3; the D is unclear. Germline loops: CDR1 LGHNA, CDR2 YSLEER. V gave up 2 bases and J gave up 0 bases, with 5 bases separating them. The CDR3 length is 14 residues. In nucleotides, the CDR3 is TGCGCCAGCAGCCAACAGATCTCTGGAAACACCATATATTTT. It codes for CASSQQISGNTIYF.

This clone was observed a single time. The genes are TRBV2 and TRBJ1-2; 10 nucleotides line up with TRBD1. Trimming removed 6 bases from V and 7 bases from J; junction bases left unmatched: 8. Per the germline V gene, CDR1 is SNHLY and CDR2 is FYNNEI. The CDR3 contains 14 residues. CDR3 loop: CASRVTGGISGYTF. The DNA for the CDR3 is TGTGCCAGCAGGGTGACAGGGGGCATCTCTGGCTACACCTTC.

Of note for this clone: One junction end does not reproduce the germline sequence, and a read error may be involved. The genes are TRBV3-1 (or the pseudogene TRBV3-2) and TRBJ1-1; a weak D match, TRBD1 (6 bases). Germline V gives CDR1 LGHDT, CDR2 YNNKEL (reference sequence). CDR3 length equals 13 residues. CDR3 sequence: CASSGPWGFPDSF. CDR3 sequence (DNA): TGTGCCAGCAGCGGCCCGTGGGGTTTCCCGGACAGCTTT.

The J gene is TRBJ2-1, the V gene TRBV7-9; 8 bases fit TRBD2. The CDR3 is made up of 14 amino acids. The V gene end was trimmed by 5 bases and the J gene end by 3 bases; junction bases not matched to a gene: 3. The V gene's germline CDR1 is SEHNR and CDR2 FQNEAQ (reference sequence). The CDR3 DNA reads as TGTGCCAGCAGCCAGACTAGCGTCTACAATGAGCAGTTCTTC. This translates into CASSQTSVYNEQFF.

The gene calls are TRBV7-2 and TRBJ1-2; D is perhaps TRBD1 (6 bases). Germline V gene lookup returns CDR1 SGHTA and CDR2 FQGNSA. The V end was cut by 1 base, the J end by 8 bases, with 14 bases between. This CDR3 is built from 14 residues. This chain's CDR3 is CASSLGQEHKGYTF. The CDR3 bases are TGTGCCAGCAGCTTAGGACAGGAGCATAAGGGCTACACCTTC.

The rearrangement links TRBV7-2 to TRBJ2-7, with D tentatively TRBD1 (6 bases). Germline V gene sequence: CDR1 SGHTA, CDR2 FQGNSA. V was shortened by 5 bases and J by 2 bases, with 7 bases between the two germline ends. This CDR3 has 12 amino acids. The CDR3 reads CASSQGPYEQYF. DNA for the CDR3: TGTGCCAGCAGCCAGGGGCCCTACGAGCAGTACTTC.

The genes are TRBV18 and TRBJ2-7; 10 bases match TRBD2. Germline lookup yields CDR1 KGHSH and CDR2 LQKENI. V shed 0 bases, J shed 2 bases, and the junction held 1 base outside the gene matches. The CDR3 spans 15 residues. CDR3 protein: CASSPPLAGAYEQYF. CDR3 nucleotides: TGTGCCAGCTCACCACCGCTAGCGGGAGCCTACGAGCAGTACTTC.